The 25 T cell receptor beta chains given below trace back to one sample, sequenced in a study of CD8 T cells in Susac syndrome. With random hexamers, 0.5 to 1 ug RNA was reverse transcribed. One entry per CDR3 protein results from TCRdb running MiXCR on the immunoSEQ multiplex PCR reads. The sample contains about 130,000 distinct CDR3 sequences, about 95% of which appear only once. The material sequenced was CD8+ T cells from PBMCs. The receptors here all came from a human donor with Susac syndrome.

V usage is TRBV6-1 and J usage is TRBJ2-6, with TRBD1 identical over 11 bases. Unmatched junction bases numbered 3, after V lost 5 bases and J lost 0 bases. Germline V gene sequence: CDR1 MNHNS, CDR2 SASEGT. The CDR3 sequence is 17 residues long. CDR3 amino acids: CASSPGTGGSGANVLTF. The CDR3, as DNA: TGTGCCAGCAGTCCAGGGACAGGGGGCTCTGGGGCCAACGTCCTGACTTTC.

This clonotype was seen a single time. V usage is TRBV5-4 and J usage is TRBJ2-7; D unclear. With 7 bases removed from V and 5 bases from J, the gap between germline ends came to 1 base. The CDR3 covers 8 residues. The germline V gene has CDR1 SGHNT and CDR2 YYREEE (reference sequence). The CDR3 nucleotides read TGTGCCAGCGACGAGCAGTACTTC. Translating gives CASDEQYF.

The rearrangement links TRBV20-1 to TRBJ2-1; TRBD1 agrees at 8 bases. The CDR3 runs 16 residues. Germline assignment: CDR1 DFQATT and CDR2 SNEGSKA (reference sequence). Germline trimming cut 0 bases from V and 5 bases from J; bases unmatched to any gene: 9. CDR3 region: CSARDLETGEDNEQFF. The DNA for the CDR3 is TGCAGTGCTAGAGATCTTGAGACAGGGGAGGACAATGAGCAGTTCTTC.

The rearrangement uses TRBV3-1 and TRBJ1-2, with TRBD1 matching over 9 bases. Germline V gene sequence: CDR1 LGHDT, CDR2 YNNKEL (reference sequence). Losses at the gene ends were 5 bases for V and 2 bases for J; bases not matched to a gene: 6. The CDR3 consists of 15 residues. The CDR3, as DNA: TGTGCCAGCAGCAGTCCCGGGACAGGGAACTATGGCTACACCTTC. Its protein is CASSSPGTGNYGYTF.

This clonotype was seen once. V is TRBV30 and J is TRBJ1-2, with a weak D call TRBD1 (5 bases). Trimming cost V 8 bases and J 9 bases, with 22 bases left between them. In germline, CDR1 is GTSNPN, CDR2 SVGIG (reference sequence). The length of the CDR3 is 13 residues. CDR3 in DNA: TGTGCCACCCATCCCGGGACCTGGGATAGCTACACCTTC. Its translation is CATHPGTWDSYTF.

This chain uses TRBV6-1 with TRBJ2-7, with D possibly matching TRBD1 (6 bases). CDR1 is MNHNS and CDR2 is SASEGT in the germline V gene. V gave up 7 bases and J gave up 6 bases, with 13 bases separating them. The CDR3 is made up of 12 amino acids. DNA of the CDR3: TGTGCCAGCACGACAGGCTCGAGCGAGCAGTACTTC. This encodes CASTTGSSEQYF.

The chain has TRBV9 and TRBJ1-5; D is possibly TRBD1 (5 bases). The CDR3 has 15 residues. Looked up from germline, CDR1 is SGDLS and CDR2 is YYNGEE. Trimming cost V 0 bases and J 7 bases, with 14 bases left between them. The CDR3 sequence is CASSVDGAGEQPQHF. DNA for the CDR3: TGTGCCAGCAGCGTAGACGGGGCAGGCGAGCAGCCCCAGCATTTT.

The V gene is TRBV28, the J gene TRBJ2-5, with a possible D match to TRBD1 (6 bases). CDR1 and CDR2 from the germline V gene are MDHEN and SYDVKM. V shed 3 bases and J shed 4 bases, with 9 bases lying between them. The CDR3 extends over 13 amino acids. The DNA of the CDR3 is TGTGCCAGCAGTTTCCAGGGGAGAGAGACCCAGTACTTC. The encoded protein is CASSFQGRETQYF.

The chain combines TRBV30 with TRBJ2-2, with D uncertain. Trimming left V 2 bases short and J 6 bases short, with 10 bases between. The CDR3 length is 13 residues. Germline CDR1 reads GTSNPN; CDR2 reads SVGIG (reference sequence). The CDR3, as DNA: TGTGCCTGGAGTCCAGTGGTTCCCGGGGAGCTGTTTTTT. Translating it yields CAWSPVVPGELFF. The full variable domain, completed using reference TRBV30 and TRBJ2-2, is SQTIHQWPATLVQPVGSPLSLECTVEGTSNPNLYWYRQAAGRGLQLLFYSVGIGQISSEVPQNLSASRPQDRQFILSSKKLLLSDSGFYLCAWSPVVPGELFFGEGSRLTVL.

The CDR3 protein is CASSYSGFYGYTF. CDR3 sequence (DNA): TGTGCCAGCAGTTACTCGGGGTTCTATGGCTACACCTTC. The chain uses TRBV6-2 or TRBV6-3 and TRBJ1-2; D ambiguous. The CDR3 sequence is 13 residues long. V lost 0 bases and J 4 bases, leaving 6 bases between the germline ends. CDR1 and CDR2 from the germline V gene are MNHEY and SVGEGT.

The chain recombines TRBV4-1 with TRBJ2-5, with D uncertain. V was clipped by 0 bases and J by 2 bases, with 10 bases between them. The germline V gene encodes CDR1 MGHRA and CDR2 YSYEKL. The CDR3 has 15 residues. The CDR3 sequence: CASSQDPHLQETQYF. The CDR3 bases are TGCGCCAGCAGCCAAGATCCACACCTACAAGAGACCCAGTACTTC.

This chain connects TRBV30 to TRBJ2-7, with D hard to call. This CDR3 is built from 12 residues. In germline, CDR1 is GTSNPN, CDR2 SVGIG (reference sequence). The V and J ends lost 2 bases and 0 bases respectively, with 5 bases between them. The CDR3 DNA reads as TGTGCCTGGAGTACCTCCTCCTACGAGCAGTACTTC. As protein: CAWSTSSYEQYF.

J is TRBJ2-7 and V is TRBV4-1; D is perhaps TRBD1 or TRBD2 (7 bases each). Germline V gene data show CDR1 as MGHRA and CDR2 as YSYEKL. CDR3 length equals 15 residues. Trimming removed 1 base at V and 6 bases at J, with 16 bases between. CDR3 nucleotide sequence: TGCGCCAGCAGCCAAGGGGAGGGGGCACCCACCGAGCAGTACTTC. It codes for CASSQGEGAPTEQYF.

The genes are TRBV7-9 and TRBJ2-5; TRBD2 might be the D (6 bases). Germline CDR1 is SEHNR and CDR2 is FQNEAQ (reference sequence). The V gene lost 7 bases and the J gene lost 2 bases, with 26 bases spanning the gap. This CDR3 contains 18 residues. CDR3 amino acids: CASTLPGLRSTPQETQYF. The CDR3 coding sequence is TGTGCCAGCACTCTTCCGGGACTGAGATCCACCCCTCAAGAGACCCAGTACTTC. The complete variable domain, with remaining parts taken from reference TRBV7-9 and TRBJ2-5, reads DTGVSQNPRHKITKRGQNVTFRCDPISEHNRLYWYRQTLGQGPEFLTYFQNEAQLEKSRLLSDRFSAERPKGSFSTLEIQRTEQGDSAMYLCASTLPGLRSTPQETQYFGPGTRLLVL.

This clonotype appeared a single time. This chain links TRBV4-2 with TRBJ1-2; D ambiguous. This CDR3 comprises 14 residues. Trimming left V 1 base short and J 3 bases short, with 9 bases between. CDR1 and CDR2 (germline): LGHNA, YNFKEQ. CDR3: CASSQGTSYYGYTF. In DNA form, the CDR3 reads TGTGCCAGCAGCCAAGGAACCTCCTACTATGGCTACACCTTC.

J is TRBJ2-7 and V is TRBV30; 7 positions agree with TRBD2. V shed 5 bases and J 2 bases; nucleotides not matched to a gene: 9. This CDR3 has 14 residues. Germline values: CDR1 GTSNPN, CDR2 SVGIG (reference sequence). The CDR3 spells CAWSRASGPYEQYF. The CDR3 nucleotides read TGTGCCTGGTCGCGGGCTAGCGGCCCCTACGAGCAGTACTTC.

The V and J genes are TRBV25-1 and TRBJ1-2; D is uncertain. V lost 4 bases to trimming and J lost 1 base, with 7 bases between them. The CDR3 has 13 residues. From germline, CDR1 is MGHDK and CDR2 SYGVNS. The CDR3 DNA reads as TGTGCCAGCAGTGGTAGGATTAACTATGGCTACACCTTC. Amino acids: CASSGRINYGYTF.

Only one count was recorded for this clonotype. This chain uses TRBV10-2 with TRBJ2-7; 8 bases align to TRBD1. The CDR3 length is 14 residues. V dropped 8 bases and J dropped 0; count of bases not matched to a gene: 6. Per germline, CDR1 WSHSY and CDR2 SAAADI. As DNA, the CDR3 is TGCGCCAGCTTTGGGACAGGCAACTCCTACGAGCAGTACTTC. It codes for CASFGTGNSYEQYF.

The chain is built from TRBV9 and TRBJ2-7; D call uncertain. The CDR3 is 12 residues long. Germline lookup yields CDR1 SGDLS and CDR2 YYNGEE. The V gene lost 7 bases and the J gene lost 4 bases, with 12 bases spanning the gap. In nucleotides, the CDR3 is TGTGCCAGCGGTTCTAAAAGTTACGAGCAGTACTTC. It codes for CASGSKSYEQYF.

The V gene is TRBV4-3, the J gene TRBJ2-1; possible D gene TRBD2, 6 bases. CDR3 length: 16 amino acids. V was trimmed by 1 base and J by 8 bases, leaving 18 bases between them. The germline gives CDR1 LGHNA, CDR2 YSLEER. CDR3 in amino acids: CASSQGSRGSGHEQFF. CDR3 sequence (DNA): TGCGCCAGCAGCCAAGGATCTCGGGGGTCTGGGCATGAGCAGTTCTTC.

The chain is built from TRBV28 and TRBJ2-5, with D possibly matching TRBD2 (6 bases). Trimming stripped 3 bases from V and 5 bases from J, with 13 bases between. This CDR3 region has 14 residues. Per germline, CDR1 MDHEN and CDR2 SYDVKM. CDR3 amino acids: CASSFRDSGETQYF. The CDR3 DNA reads as TGTGCCAGCAGTTTTAGGGACTCGGGGGAGACCCAGTACTTC.

This rearrangement joins TRBV7-2 to TRBJ2-1; the D gene is possibly TRBD2 (5 bases). Trimming removed 6 bases at V and 10 bases at J, with 16 bases between. There are 13 residues in the CDR3. Germline-derived CDR1 and CDR2 are SGHTA and FQGNSA. The CDR3 bases are TGTGCCAGCAGTTCCGTCACTAGGTCCGAGCAGTTCTTC. Translating it yields CASSSVTRSEQFF.

The CDR3 DNA reads as TGTGCCAGCAGCCCGACCGGGGTAGAAGCTTTCTTT. Translation gives CASSPTGVEAFF. The chain couples TRBV3-1 to TRBJ1-1, with D unresolved. This CDR3 comprises 12 residues. CDR1 LGHDT and CDR2 YNNKEL come from the germline V gene (reference sequence). Trimming took 4 bases from V and 8 from J, leaving 11 bases between them. Based on the CDR3 plus reference TRBV3-1 and TRBJ1-1, the full variable domain is DTAVSQTPKYLVTQMGNDKSIKCEQNLGHDTMYWYKQDSKKFLKIMFSYNNKELIINETVPNRFSPKSPDKAHLNLHINSLELGDSAVYFCASSPTGVEAFFGQGTRLTVV.

This chain joins TRBV29-1 and TRBJ2-7, with 10 bases lining up with TRBD1. J gave up 4 bases and V 3 bases, and 3 bases lay outside the gene matches. CDR3 size: 13 residues. Germline values: CDR1 SQVTM, CDR2 ANQGSEA. The CDR3 DNA reads as TGCAGCGTTGACGGACAGGGGGGATACGAGCAGTACTTC. This codes for CSVDGQGGYEQYF.

The chain has TRBV14 and TRBJ2-1; D unresolved. Looked up from germline, CDR1 is SGHDN and CDR2 is FVKESK. This CDR3 has 14 residues. V shed 3 bases and J shed 5 bases, with 11 bases lying between them. In DNA form, the CDR3 reads TGTGCCAGCAGCCACATCCACAGAGACAATGAGCAGTTCTTC. Its protein is CASSHIHRDNEQFF.